One sample yielded the 22 T cell receptor beta chains listed below, sequenced in a study of shared clonotypes between healthy human individuals. Using immunoSEQ multiplex PCR, the repertoire was profiled, and TCRdb retains in-frame clones only, with some absent. The sample records 470,000 or so clones, more than 75% being singletons. The sample taken for sequencing was PBMCs. These receptors were taken from a woman aged 40 to 49 in good health. Some clones in this sample may be carry-over from other donors' samples.

The J gene is TRBJ1-4, the V gene TRBV28, with D maybe TRBD1 (5 bases). Trimming cost V 3 bases and J 5 bases, with 13 bases left between them. The germline V gene encodes CDR1 MDHEN and CDR2 SYDVKM. This CDR3 has 15 residues. The CDR3 DNA reads as TGTGCCAGCAGTTTCGCGGGACCACTGAATGAAAAACTGTTTTTT. Protein sequence: CASSFAGPLNEKLFF.

DNA of the CDR3: TGTGCCAGCAGCATTACAGGGCTTAATGAGCAGTTCTTC. Translating gives CASSITGLNEQFF. The chain uses TRBV7-6 and TRBJ2-1, with a tentative D call TRBD1 (6 bases). The CDR3 is 13 residues long. Germline-derived CDR1 and CDR2 are SGHVS and FNYEAQ. Trimming stripped 5 bases from V and 7 bases from J, with 12 bases between.

The V and J genes are TRBV28 and TRBJ1-1; D remains unclear. Germline CDR1 and CDR2: MDHEN and SYDVKM. V was pared by 2 bases and J by 2 bases, with 6 bases between. This CDR3 is built from 13 residues. CDR3 nucleotides: TGTGCCAGCAGTTTAGGGATTAACACTGAAGCTTTCTTT. As protein: CASSLGINTEAFF.

This clone was observed a handful of times. The chain carries TRBV30 and TRBJ2-5; no firm D call. The CDR3 has 13 amino acids. V lost 2 bases to trimming and J lost 2 bases, with 9 bases between them. Germline CDR1 and CDR2: GTSNPN and SVGIG (reference sequence). CDR3 DNA: TGTGCCTGGAGTAAGGGTCAACAAGAGACCCAGTACTTC. Translated, it gives CAWSKGQQETQYF.

This chain joins TRBV29-1 and TRBJ2-2; 10 bases are a match to TRBD1. V was pared by 6 bases and J by 5 bases, with 3 bases of the junction left unmatched. Germline CDR1 and CDR2: SQVTM and ANQGSEA. The CDR3 extends over 13 amino acids. The CDR3 sequence: CSVRTGGTGELFF. The CDR3 DNA reads TGCAGCGTGCGGACAGGGGGGACCGGGGAGCTGTTTTTT.

V and J are TRBV7-3 and TRBJ2-3; 9 bases are shared with TRBD1. V shed 4 bases and J 6 bases; nucleotides not matched to a gene: 5. The germline CDR1 and CDR2 sequences are SGHTA and FQGTGA. The CDR3 runs 14 residues. CDR3 loop: CASSSQGARDTQYF. The CDR3 DNA follows: TGTGCCAGCAGCTCACAGGGGGCGCGGGATACGCAGTATTTT. Combining the CDR3 with reference TRBV7-3 and TRBJ2-3 gives the whole variable domain GAGVSQTPSNKVTEKGKYVELRCDPISGHTALYWYRQSLGQGPEFLIYFQGTGAADDSGLPNDRFFAVRPEGSVSTLKIQRTERGDSAVYLCASSSQGARDTQYFGPGTRLTVL.

In the case of this clone: Because it lacks the conserved phenylalanine or tryptophan at the end, this CDR3 is likely a read error. The genes are TRBV5-1 and TRBJ1-1; no reliable D call. Germline values: CDR1 SGHRS, CDR2 YFSETQ. The CDR3 is made up of 14 amino acids. V lost 4 bases and J lost 3, with 13 bases in between. The CDR3 loop is CASSLRGTYTEAFV. DNA of the CDR3: TGCGCCAGCAGCCTTCGGGGAACATACACTGAAGCTTTCGTT.

The chain uses TRBV11-2 and TRBJ2-1; TRBD2 agrees at 9 bases. Germline V gives CDR1 SGHAT, CDR2 FQNNGV. The CDR3 is 14 amino acids. With 5 bases clipped from V and 6 bases from J, the junction kept 5 bases outside the gene matches. The CDR3 sequence is CASSAGLARNEQFF. CDR3 bases: TGTGCCAGCAGCGCGGGACTAGCCCGCAATGAGCAGTTCTTC.

As regards this clone: A read error is likely here: a far larger clone is one base away. Other DNA sequences in the sample encode the same CDR3. J is TRBJ1-5 and V is TRBV7-2; the match to TRBD1 covers 10 bases. Trimming cost V 5 bases and J 4 bases; bases outside gene matches: 2. The V gene's germline CDR1 is SGHTA and CDR2 FQGNSA. The CDR3 has 14 residues. This CDR3 is CASSPGQGNQPQHF. DNA for the CDR3: TGTGCCAGCAGCCCGGGACAGGGGAATCAGCCCCAGCATTTT.

The chain links TRBV7-3 to TRBJ2-5; a weak D match, TRBD2 (5 bases). CDR3 size: 22 residues. Germline V lookup: CDR1 SGHTA, CDR2 FQGTGA. V lost 2 bases, J lost 0 bases, and 31 bases lay in between. For the CDR3, the DNA is TGTGCCAGCAGCTTATCGGCCCAAGCTACTAGAAAGGTGGACGGGGACCAAGAGACCCAGTACTTC. Translating gives CASSLSAQATRKVDGDQETQYF.

Concerning this clone: This CDR3 is also generated by other DNA sequences in the sample. The chain combines TRBV6-6 with TRBJ2-3, with D unresolved. Germline V lookup: CDR1 MNHNY, CDR2 SVGAGI (reference sequence). The CDR3 loop spans 13 amino acids. Between the trimmed V and J ends, which lost 2 bases and 3 bases, there was a span of 6 bases. CDR3 sequence reads: CASSYGSTDTQYF. In nucleotides, the CDR3 is TGTGCCAGCAGTTACGGTTCGACAGATACGCAGTATTTT.

This chain joins TRBV7-8 and TRBJ2-7; 9 nucleotides match TRBD1. Germline trimming cut 5 bases from V and 0 bases from J; bases unmatched to any gene: 8. Germline V gene lookup returns CDR1 SGHVS and CDR2 FQNEAQ. This CDR3 is built from 16 residues. CDR3 residues: CASSVRDRESSYEQYF. CDR3 nucleotide sequence: TGTGCCAGCAGCGTCCGGGACAGGGAAAGCTCCTACGAGCAGTACTTC.

The V and J genes are TRBV28 and TRBJ2-1; TRBD1 matches at 9 bases. The CDR3 totals 15 residues. V gave up 4 bases and J gave up 8 bases; unmatched junction bases: 9. Germline-derived CDR1 and CDR2 are MDHEN and SYDVKM. The CDR3 DNA follows: TGTGCCAGCAGTTCCCCGGGACAGGGAGCCGATGAGCAGTTCTTC. It is translated as CASSSPGQGADEQFF.

V gene TRBV25-1 combines with J gene TRBJ2-5, with D possibly TRBD2 on 5 matching bases. CDR3 size: 16 residues. Deletions cut 1 base from V and 7 bases from J, with 19 bases between. Germline assignment: CDR1 MGHDK and CDR2 SYGVNS. CDR3 coding DNA: TGTGCCAGCAGTGAATTAACTAGGATCCGTTCTTGGACCCAGTACTTC. Translated, it gives CASSELTRIRSWTQYF.

About this clone: It is likely a read error: a sequence one base away is far more abundant. The CDR3 does not end in the conserved phenylalanine or tryptophan, so this is likely a read error. This sample also contains other DNA sequences that code for the same CDR3. This chain joins TRBV30 and TRBJ1-1, with D maybe TRBD1 (5 bases). Per the germline V gene, CDR1 is GTSNPN and CDR2 is SVGIG (reference sequence). The V and J ends lost 5 bases and 6 bases respectively, with 10 bases between them. This CDR3 comprises 11 residues. The CDR3 sequence is CAWGAVAEAFL. In DNA form, the CDR3 reads TGTGCCTGGGGGGCTGTGGCTGAAGCTTTCCTT.

This chain joins TRBV19 and TRBJ2-6; D gene unclear. The CDR3 totals 15 residues. In germline, CDR1 is LNHDA, CDR2 SQIVND (reference sequence). Between the trimmed V and J ends, which lost 3 bases and 3 bases, there was a span of 9 bases. CDR3 loop: CASSIGPVGANVLTF. CDR3 DNA sequence: TGTGCCAGTAGTATCGGACCCGTTGGGGCCAACGTCCTGACTTTC.

The CDR3 region has the DNA TGTGCCAGTATGAGCATAGGACTTACCAACACCGGGGAGCTGTTTTTT. Amino acid sequence: CASMSIGLTNTGELFF. The gene calls are TRBV19 and TRBJ2-2; a weak D match, TRBD2 (5 bases). CDR3 size: 16 residues. Between the trimmed V and J ends, which lost 7 bases and 2 bases, there was a span of 17 bases. The germline gives CDR1 LNHDA, CDR2 SQIVND (reference sequence).

V is TRBV19 and J is TRBJ2-5; a possible D gene is TRBD2 (5 bases). The end of the DNA fits TRBJ2-7 better, so the J call may be wrong. The germline V gene has CDR1 LNHDA and CDR2 SQIVND (reference sequence). CDR3 length: 16 residues. CDR3 residues: CASSIMFGDDGYEQYF. CDR3 bases: TGTGCCAGTAGTATAATGTTCGGGGATGACGGCTACGAGCAGTACTTC.

A few counts support this clone. The chain employs TRBV27 and TRBJ2-5, with D perhaps matching TRBD2 (5 bases). The germline V gene has CDR1 MNHEY and CDR2 SMNVEV (reference sequence). The ends were cut back, 6 bases at V and 6 bases at J, with 17 bases in the middle. The length of the CDR3 is 14 residues. Here the CDR3 DNA reads TGTGCCAGCAGCTCCCCTCTGGACGGGAAGACCCAGTACTTC. Protein product: CASSSPLDGKTQYF.

The sample holds a few counts of this clone. J is TRBJ2-3 and V is TRBV30, with TRBD2 matching over 8 bases. The V and J ends lost 6 bases and 7 bases, in that order; junction bases with no gene match: 9. Germline V gives CDR1 GTSNPN, CDR2 SVGIG (reference sequence). This CDR3 region has 13 residues. CDR3 region: CACIGRAGNTQYF. As DNA, the CDR3 is TGTGCCTGCATCGGGAGGGCCGGGAATACGCAGTATTTT. Full variable domain (outside the CDR3, taken from reference TRBV30 and TRBJ2-3): SQTIHQWPATLVQPVGSPLSLECTVEGTSNPNLYWYRQAAGRGLQLLFYSVGIGQISSEVPQNLSASRPQDRQFILSSKKLLLSDSGFYLCACIGRAGNTQYFGPGTRLTVL.

V is TRBV6-1 and J is TRBJ2-1; TRBD2 aligns across 9 bases. Losses at the gene ends were 6 bases for V and 8 bases for J; bases not matched to a gene: 11. Germline values: CDR1 MNHNS, CDR2 SASEGT. CDR3 size: 15 residues. The CDR3 protein is CASSLSDSGSDEQFF. CDR3 sequence (DNA): TGTGCCAGCAGCCTGAGCGATAGCGGGAGTGATGAGCAGTTCTTC.

J is TRBJ1-2 and V is TRBV13; the D is unclear. Germline values: CDR1 PRHDT, CDR2 FYEKMQ (reference sequence). V was cut by 5 bases and J by 5 bases, with 18 bases left in between. This CDR3 spans 15 amino acids. The CDR3 bases are TGTGCCAGCAGCCCCGGGCCGGGGTCGCGATATGGCTACACCTTC. It translates to CASSPGPGSRYGYTF. Drawing the rest from reference TRBV13 and TRBJ1-2, the complete variable domain is AAGVIQSPRHLIKEKRETATLKCYPIPRHDTVYWYQQGPGQDPQFLISFYEKMQSDKGSIPDRFSAQQFSDYHSELNMSSLELGDSALYFCASSPGPGSRYGYTFGSGTRLTVV.